This T cell receptor beta chain comes out of a study of glioma-infiltrating T cells after dendritic cell vaccination. Study-wide background: Autologous tumor lysate-pulsed dendritic cell vaccination was given between the early 2000s and the early 2010s.

Patients had residual fresh-frozen tumor tissue and more than two years of survival data. Findings and caveats of the study: Higher TCR clonality did not directly relate to longer survival.

Comment on this clone: Its target is not known.

Amplification used 60 V beta primers and 13 J beta primers. Profiling relied on immunoSEQ multiplex PCR, and the TCRdb table lists in-frame clones only, not all of them. The repertoire consists of some 100,000 clones, with about 83% occurring once and the leading ten covering around 3%. The CDR3 spans 13 residues. Germline assignment: CDR1 SGHTA and CDR2 FQGNSA. After removal of 4 bases from V and 2 bases from J, the junction contained 0 bases not matched to a gene. The sample here was blood, taken before dendritic cell vaccination. The sequence was obtained from a human donor with glioblastoma. This sequence joins TRBV7-2 and TRBJ2-7, with 9 bases lining up with TRBD1. The chain's CDR3 is CASSWDRAYEQYF. The CDR3 DNA follows: TGTGCCAGCAGCTGGGACAGGGCCTACGAGCAGTACTTC.